Presented here are 9 T cell receptor beta chains from one specimen sequenced in a study of OX40 agonist ivuxolimab in advanced cancers. Generated by immunoSEQ multiplex PCR, the TCRdb table keeps only in-frame clones and is missing some. The sample contains 80,000 to 95,000 clones, 92% of which appear only once. This specimen consisted of CD4+ or CD8+ T cells sorted from blood, obtained in a trial of the OX40 agonist ivuxolimab. The receptor source for this set is an adult with an advanced solid tumor such as melanoma, head and neck, liver or kidney cancer.

V is TRBV30 and J is TRBJ2-3; 12 nucleotides agree with TRBD2. CDR1 and CDR2 (germline): GTSNPN, SVGIG (reference sequence). V dropped 3 bases and J dropped 2; count of bases not matched to a gene: 6. This CDR3 has 16 amino acids. Here the CDR3 reads CAWSPGLAGTTDTQYF. CDR3 coding DNA: TGTGCCTGGAGCCCCGGACTAGCGGGGACCACAGATACGCAGTATTTT.

On this clone itself: A junction boundary mismatches the germline segment, possibly from a read error. The rearrangement uses TRBV14 and TRBJ2-4; D might be TRBD1 (5 bases). Looked up from germline, CDR1 is SGHDN and CDR2 is FVKESK. This CDR3 contains 12 residues. The CDR3 here is CASSHAQTVPEF. The CDR3 DNA follows: TGTGCCAGCAGCCATGCCCAGACAGTACCGGAATTC.

This clone was seen only a few times. This rearrangement joins TRBV19 to TRBJ2-7; D gene ambiguous. The CDR3 contains 13 residues. The germline V and J ends were trimmed by 4 bases and 6 bases, with 13 bases remaining between them. Germline values: CDR1 LNHDA, CDR2 SQIVND (reference sequence). The CDR3 nucleotides are TGTGCCAGTAGTAGCCAGTCGTTTGGCGAGCAGTACTTC. This sequence encodes CASSSQSFGEQYF.

The rearrangement links TRBV6-5 to TRBJ2-7; 8 bases fit TRBD1. The V segment lost 4 bases and the J segment 7 bases; nucleotides outside the gene matches: 9. The CDR3 sequence is 14 residues long. Germline V gene data show CDR1 as MNHEY and CDR2 as SVGAGI. CDR3 loop: CASSWPGGLGEQYF. The CDR3 nucleotides are TGTGCCAGCAGTTGGCCAGGGGGCCTAGGAGAGCAGTACTTC.

In this sample, this clone turned up once. This rearrangement joins TRBV14 to TRBJ1-1; 9 nucleotides match TRBD1. The germline V gene has CDR1 SGHDN and CDR2 FVKESK. Trimming cost V 3 bases and J 6 bases; bases outside gene matches: 8. CDR3 size: 15 residues. The CDR3: CASSHRTRQGAEAFF. CDR3 bases: TGTGCCAGCAGCCATCGTACCCGACAGGGGGCTGAAGCTTTCTTT. Drawing the rest from reference TRBV14 and TRBJ1-1, the complete variable domain is EAGVTQFPSHSVIEKGQTVTLRCDPISGHDNLYWYRRVMGKEIKFLLHFVKESKQDESGMPNNRFLAERTGGTYSTLKVQPAELEDSGVYFCASSHRTRQGAEAFFGQGTRLTVV.

The chain employs TRBV9 and TRBJ2-4; 9 bases align to TRBD2. This CDR3 region has 19 residues. Germline CDR1 SGDLS, CDR2 YYNGEE. The trim removed 3 bases at V and 0 bases at J, leaving 13 bases unmatched. In DNA form, the CDR3 reads TGTGCCAGCAGCGCCGACGTGGGGCTAGCGGGGCTAGCCAAAAACATTCAGTACTTC. Translation gives CASSADVGLAGLAKNIQYF.

This clone has only one observation. V is TRBV6-6 and J is TRBJ1-1; D is ambiguous. The V end was cut by 3 bases, the J end by 4 bases, with 12 bases between. CDR1 is MNHNY and CDR2 is SVGAGI in the germline V gene (reference sequence). This CDR3 is 14 amino acids long. CDR3 bases: TGTGCCAGCAGTTATCCGGGAAGCAGCACTGAAGCTTTCTTT. Translated, it gives CASSYPGSSTEAFF.

V gene TRBV6-5 combines with J gene TRBJ2-7; a weak D match, TRBD1 (6 bases). The CDR3 consists of 13 residues. Germline values: CDR1 MNHEY, CDR2 SVGAGI. The V end was cut by 5 bases, the J end by 7 bases, with 15 bases between. As DNA, the CDR3 is TGTGCCAGCAGTGTTTGGGGGCTCCAAGAGCAGTACTTC. Protein sequence: CASSVWGLQEQYF.

This sequence joins TRBV11-3 and TRBJ2-3; no reliable D call. The CDR3 has 14 residues. V gave up 3 bases and J gave up 1 base, with 8 bases separating them. CDR1 and CDR2 from the germline V gene are SGHNT and YENEEA. The CDR3 here is CASSLWSGTDTQYF. The CDR3 DNA follows: TGTGCCAGCAGCTTGTGGTCCGGCACAGATACGCAGTATTTT.